This entry describes one T cell receptor beta chain. As handled by the study authors: Amplifying reference gene primers gave estimates of nucleated cell counts. Assay used: immunoSEQ multiplex PCR; TCRdb lists only in-frame clones, some missing. That table furnishes V, J and clone size, whereas the DNA furnished D and trimming. This repertoire shows approximately 13,000 clones, over 65% found once; its top ten account for 20% to 25%. This sample is drawn from a study of blood T cell repertoires in COVID-19. About the study: COVID-19 samples, acute and convalescent, were from the United States, Italy and Spain. In each case, the material was cDNA or gDNA derived from T cells, B-cell-depleted T cells, or PBMCs.

The CDR3 is made up of 13 amino acids. J was trimmed by 9 bases and V by 7 bases; bases with no gene match: 14. Per the germline V gene, CDR1 is GTSNPN and CDR2 is SVGIG (reference sequence). The chain is built from TRBV30 and TRBJ2-7, with 8 bases aligning to TRBD2. This TCR came from a boy younger than 10 with active or convalescent COVID-19. Sequenced: peripheral blood. The CDR3 DNA reads TGTGCCTTCGCCCTAGCGGGCCAAGACGCGCAGTACTTC. Its translation is CAFALAGQDAQYF.